Below are 27 T cell receptor beta chains sequenced from a single sample in a study of T cell responses to AZD1222 COVID-19 vaccine. Clones were sequenced by immunoSEQ multiplex PCR, and TCRdb holds only the in-frame ones, with some missing. The sample has some 100,000 clones, about 90% seen once. The sequencing here drew on peripheral blood, taken 28 days after the second AZD1222 dose. The source is an adult who received the AZD1222 COVID-19 vaccine.

This chain joins TRBV7-9 and TRBJ1-2; 8 bases fit TRBD1. With V trimmed by 3 bases and J by 6 bases, 18 bases remained unmatched. Germline CDR1 and CDR2: SEHNR and FQNEAQ (reference sequence). The CDR3 consists of 18 residues. Here the CDR3 reads CASSFPTLANRGIHGYTF. The CDR3 coding sequence is TGTGCCAGCAGCTTTCCGACCCTGGCCAACAGGGGGATTCATGGCTACACCTTC.

In DNA form, the CDR3 reads TGTGCCAGCAGCTTGCCAACAAACTCCTACAATGAGCAGTTCTTC. This codes for CASSLPTNSYNEQFF. The rearrangement links TRBV5-6 to TRBJ2-1; no definite D call. The length of the CDR3 is 15 residues. Trimming removed 1 base at V and 0 bases at J, with 8 bases between. CDR1 and CDR2 (germline): SGHDT, YYEEEE.

This chain connects TRBV30 to TRBJ2-2; D is possibly TRBD2 (5 bases). The CDR3 totals 17 residues. V dropped 2 bases and J dropped 0 bases, with 16 bases sitting between them. The V gene's germline CDR1 is GTSNPN and CDR2 SVGIG (reference sequence). The CDR3 loop reads CAWSRVLGLPNTGELFF. CDR3 DNA sequence: TGTGCCTGGAGTCGGGTGCTCGGACTTCCGAACACCGGGGAGCTGTTTTTT.

CDR3 nucleotides: TGTGCCAGCAGCTTAGACCCTGGCGGGGGGGCGACCTCCTACAATGAGCAGTTCTTC. It translates to CASSLDPGGGATSYNEQFF. The J gene is TRBJ2-1, the V gene TRBV7-6; 9 bases agree with TRBD2. The CDR3 spans 19 residues. Germline CDR1 is SGHVS and CDR2 is FNYEAQ. With V trimmed by 1 base and J by 0 bases, 10 bases remained unmatched.

The chain is built from TRBV2 and TRBJ2-1; 12 bases map to TRBD1. Trimming at V came to 4 bases and at J to 8 bases, leaving 9 bases not matched to a gene. The CDR3 consists of 16 residues. CDR1 is SNHLY and CDR2 is FYNNEI in the germline V gene. As DNA, the CDR3 is TGTGCCAGCAGTGTAAGCGGGGACAGGGGGCGCGATGAGCAGTTCTTC. It encodes CASSVSGDRGRDEQFF.

In this sample, this clone turned up a few times. The chain combines TRBV2 with TRBJ1-1; D might be TRBD1 (6 bases). The CDR3 has 12 residues. V was shortened by 6 bases and J by 6 bases, with 11 bases between the two germline ends. Per the germline V gene, CDR1 is SNHLY and CDR2 is FYNNEI. CDR3 DNA sequence: TGTGCCAGCAGACACGGACAGCCTGAAGCTTTCTTT. Translated: CASRHGQPEAFF.

The chain recombines TRBV5-6 with TRBJ2-2; 10 bases map to TRBD2. This CDR3 region has 18 residues. CDR1 and CDR2 (germline): SGHDT, YYEEEE. V dropped 4 bases and J dropped 2; count of bases not matched to a gene: 11. The CDR3 spells CASSPENGLAANTGELFF. The CDR3 DNA reads as TGTGCCAGCAGCCCTGAAAATGGACTAGCGGCAAACACCGGGGAGCTGTTTTTT.

Of note for this clone: The junction departs from the called germline gene at one end, perhaps through a read error. The chain has TRBV5-4 and TRBJ2-1, with D possibly being TRBD1 (6 bases). CDR3 length: 14 residues. Per germline, CDR1 SGHNT and CDR2 YYREEE (reference sequence). CDR3 nucleotide sequence: TGTGCCAGCAGTTTGGACAGCCTCTACAATGAGCAGTTCTTC. The encoded protein is CASSLDSLYNEQFF.

This clone was seen a handful of times. This chain links TRBV7-9 with TRBJ1-5; no clear D. V shed 5 bases and J shed 0 bases, with 17 bases lying between them. CDR1 is SEHNR, CDR2 FQNEAQ, per germline (reference sequence). The CDR3 is 17 amino acids. The CDR3 sequence is CASSPSRPNYSNQPQHF. The CDR3 nucleotides are TGTGCCAGCAGCCCAAGTCGGCCTAACTATAGCAATCAGCCCCAGCATTTT.

The rearrangement joins TRBV11-1 to TRBJ2-5; the D is unclear. The V and J ends lost 1 base and 5 bases respectively, with 8 bases between them. The CDR3 length is 13 residues. Germline V lookup: CDR1 SGHAT, CDR2 FQDESV (reference sequence). The DNA for the CDR3 is TGTGCCAGCAGCTTAGGCGTCCAGGAGACCCAGTACTTC. It encodes CASSLGVQETQYF.

The chain employs TRBV4-3 and TRBJ1-2; TRBD1 aligns across 7 bases. V dropped 4 bases and J dropped 3; count of bases not matched to a gene: 5. The CDR3 is made up of 14 amino acids. The germline V gene has CDR1 LGHNA and CDR2 YSLEER. CDR3 protein: CASSLGDSYYGYTF. For the CDR3, the DNA is TGCGCCAGCAGCCTAGGGGACAGCTACTATGGCTACACCTTC.

The DNA for the CDR3 is TGTGCCAGCAGCCAAGCTCTAGCGAGCACAGATACGCAGTATTTT. Encoded protein: CASSQALASTDTQYF. The chain joins TRBV4-2 to TRBJ2-3; possible D gene TRBD2, 6 bases. V was pared by 1 base and J by 0 bases, with 8 bases between. Germline loops: CDR1 LGHNA, CDR2 YNFKEQ. There are 15 residues in the CDR3.

V usage is TRBV10-3 and J usage is TRBJ2-3, with D unresolved. Germline V CDR1 and CDR2: ENHRY, SYGVKD. The length of the CDR3 is 15 residues. V lost 8 bases and J 4 bases, leaving 19 bases between the germline ends. CDR3 in amino acids: CAIGKVNPGADTQYF. The CDR3 DNA sequence: TGTGCCATCGGAAAAGTAAACCCTGGGGCAGATACGCAGTATTTT.

This sequence joins TRBV7-6 and TRBJ2-2, with D maybe TRBD2 (5 bases). This CDR3 is built from 13 residues. Germline CDR1 and CDR2: SGHVS and FNYEAQ. Trimming stripped 8 bases from V and 5 bases from J, with 12 bases between. This CDR3 reads CASGLGETGELFF. CDR3 in DNA: TGTGCCAGCGGACTGGGCGAGACCGGGGAGCTGTTTTTT.

V is TRBV4-1 and J is TRBJ1-1, with D uncertain. Trimming removed 0 bases at V and 4 bases at J, with 12 bases between. Germline CDR1 reads MGHRA; CDR2 reads YSYEKL. The CDR3 is made up of 15 amino acids. The CDR3 spells CASSQDQSPGTEAFF. CDR3 DNA: TGCGCCAGCAGCCAAGACCAGAGCCCGGGCACTGAAGCTTTCTTT.

This sequence joins TRBV6-2 or TRBV6-3 and TRBJ1-5; no firm D call. Germline V lookup: CDR1 MNHEY, CDR2 SVGEGT. The CDR3 runs 12 residues. Trimming left V 6 bases short and J 7 bases short, with 10 bases between. CDR3 in amino acids: CASSELYQPQHF. In DNA form, the CDR3 reads TGTGCCAGCAGCGAGTTATACCAGCCCCAGCATTTT.

The chain uses TRBV6-6 and TRBJ2-1, with D perhaps TRBD1 (6 bases). The CDR3 spans 14 residues. V shed 2 bases and J shed 8 bases, with 13 bases lying between them. CDR1 is MNHNY, CDR2 SVGAGI, per germline (reference sequence). CDR3 sequence reads: CASSYQGGTHEQFF. CDR3 bases: TGTGCCAGCAGTTACCAAGGGGGTACGCATGAGCAGTTCTTC.

The chain links TRBV4-2 to TRBJ2-3, with 12 bases that match TRBD2. The CDR3 extends over 16 amino acids. The germline V gene has CDR1 LGHNA and CDR2 YNFKEQ. J lost 7 bases, V lost 1 base, and 6 bases had no gene match. Here the CDR3 DNA reads TGTGCCAGCAGCCAAGCTAGCGGGGGGGTCGCGAATACGCAGTATTTT. Its protein product is CASSQASGGVANTQYF.

The chain uses TRBV12-3 or TRBV12-4 and TRBJ2-3, with D hard to call. Deletions cut 3 bases from V and 1 base from J, with 5 bases between. The CDR3 covers 13 residues. The CDR3 is CASSFTGTDTQYF. The CDR3 coding sequence is TGTGCCAGCAGTTTCACCGGCACAGATACGCAGTATTTT.

This chain uses TRBV18 with TRBJ1-5, with 7 bases that match TRBD1. After removal of 3 bases from V and 0 bases from J, the junction contained 2 bases not matched to a gene. This CDR3 has 15 amino acids. Looked up from germline, CDR1 is KGHSH and CDR2 is LQKENI. Here the CDR3 reads CASSPTGSSNQPQHF. CDR3 sequence (DNA): TGTGCCAGCTCACCGACAGGGAGTAGCAATCAGCCCCAGCATTTT.

V and J are TRBV4-1 and TRBJ1-1; no definite D call. The CDR3 runs to 14 residues. Germline CDR1 reads MGHRA; CDR2 reads YSYEKL. V dropped 2 bases and J dropped 1 base, with 8 bases sitting between them. Here the CDR3 DNA reads TGCGCCAGCAGCCAAACCCTTAGGAACACTGAAGCTTTCTTT. Translated: CASSQTLRNTEAFF.

V is TRBV27 and J is TRBJ2-6; 13 bases align to TRBD2. CDR1 is MNHEY and CDR2 is SMNVEV in the germline V gene (reference sequence). The CDR3 extends over 17 amino acids. V gave up 9 bases and J gave up 4 bases; unmatched junction bases: 9. Written as DNA, the CDR3 is TGTGCCAGTCGACTAGCGGGAGGCTCTGGAGGGGCCAACGTCCTGACTTTC. This sequence encodes CASRLAGGSGGANVLTF. Variable domain in full (rest from reference TRBV27 and TRBJ2-6): EAQVTQNPRYLITVTGKKLTVTCSQNMNHEYMSWYRQDPGLGLRQIYYSMNVEVTDKGDVPEGYKVSRKEKRNFPLILESPSPNQTSLYFCASRLAGGSGGANVLTFGAGSRLTVL.

This sequence joins TRBV12-3 or TRBV12-4 and TRBJ2-1; maybe TRBD2 (5 bases). V lost 7 bases, J lost 9 bases, and 16 bases lay in between. The CDR3 length is 13 residues. CDR3 in amino acids: CASNLSGYGEQFF. CDR3 nucleotide sequence: TGTGCCAGCAACCTTTCGGGGTATGGTGAGCAGTTCTTC.

V and J are TRBV2 and TRBJ2-1, with D perhaps TRBD1 (6 bases). V was trimmed by 10 bases and J by 3 bases, leaving 10 bases between them. CDR1 and CDR2 from the germline V gene are SNHLY and FYNNEI. The CDR3 runs 12 residues. CDR3 sequence: CATGTNYNEQFF. The CDR3 coding sequence is TGTGCCACCGGGACAAACTACAATGAGCAGTTCTTC.

This clone was counted only a few times. The chain recombines TRBV6-5 with TRBJ1-5, with D possibly matching TRBD1 (5 bases). Trimming removed 6 bases at V and 0 bases at J, with 12 bases between. There are 15 residues in the CDR3. Looked up from germline, CDR1 is MNHEY and CDR2 is SVGAGI. The CDR3 loop is CASRPRQYSNQPQHF. Written as DNA, the CDR3 is TGTGCCAGCAGACCCAGACAGTATAGCAATCAGCCCCAGCATTTT.

The chain combines TRBV6-2 or TRBV6-3 with TRBJ2-1, with 9 positions matching TRBD2. Per the germline V gene, CDR1 is MNHEY and CDR2 is SVGEGT. The trim removed 0 bases at V and 9 bases at J, leaving 6 bases unmatched. The CDR3 is 15 residues long. CDR3: CASSYSYSGRPEQFF. The CDR3 nucleotides read TGTGCCAGCAGTTACTCGTATAGCGGGAGACCTGAGCAGTTCTTC.

Here the CDR3 reads CASSLGPNNSPLHF. The CDR3 DNA follows: TGTGCCAGCAGCTTAGGGCCCAATAATTCACCCCTCCACTTT. J is TRBJ1-6 and V is TRBV7-8; unclear D gene. Germline lookup yields CDR1 SGHVS and CDR2 FQNEAQ. The CDR3 is 14 amino acids. Trimming removed 1 base at V and 5 bases at J, with 6 bases between.